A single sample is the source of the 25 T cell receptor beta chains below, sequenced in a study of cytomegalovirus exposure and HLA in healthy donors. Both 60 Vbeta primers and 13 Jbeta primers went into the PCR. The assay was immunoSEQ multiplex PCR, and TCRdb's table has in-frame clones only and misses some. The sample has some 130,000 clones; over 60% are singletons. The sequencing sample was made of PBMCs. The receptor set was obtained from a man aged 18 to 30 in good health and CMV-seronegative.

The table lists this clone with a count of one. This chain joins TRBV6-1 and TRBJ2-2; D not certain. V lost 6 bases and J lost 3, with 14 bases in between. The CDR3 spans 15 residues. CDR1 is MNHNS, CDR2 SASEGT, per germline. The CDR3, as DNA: TGTGCCAGCAGCCTTCGCAGGTACGACACCGGGGAGCTGTTTTTT. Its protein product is CASSLRRYDTGELFF.

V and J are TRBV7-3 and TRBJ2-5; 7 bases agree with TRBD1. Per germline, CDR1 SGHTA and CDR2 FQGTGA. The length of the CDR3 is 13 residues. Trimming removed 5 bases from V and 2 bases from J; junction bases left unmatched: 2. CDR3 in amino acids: CASSGGQQETQYF. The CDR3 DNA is TGTGCCAGCAGCGGGGGACAGCAAGAGACCCAGTACTTC.

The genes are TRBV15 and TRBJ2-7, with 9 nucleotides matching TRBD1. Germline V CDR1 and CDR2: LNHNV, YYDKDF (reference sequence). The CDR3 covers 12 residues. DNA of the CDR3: TGTGCCACCAGCAGAGGAAAGGGACAGGGTGTTGTC. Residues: CATSRGKGQGVV.

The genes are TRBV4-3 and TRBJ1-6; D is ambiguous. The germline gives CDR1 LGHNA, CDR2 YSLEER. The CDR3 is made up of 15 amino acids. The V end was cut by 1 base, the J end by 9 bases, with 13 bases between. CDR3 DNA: TGCGCCAGCAGCCAAGCTCCAGGATACGTTTCACCCCTCCACTTT. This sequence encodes CASSQAPGYVSPLHF.

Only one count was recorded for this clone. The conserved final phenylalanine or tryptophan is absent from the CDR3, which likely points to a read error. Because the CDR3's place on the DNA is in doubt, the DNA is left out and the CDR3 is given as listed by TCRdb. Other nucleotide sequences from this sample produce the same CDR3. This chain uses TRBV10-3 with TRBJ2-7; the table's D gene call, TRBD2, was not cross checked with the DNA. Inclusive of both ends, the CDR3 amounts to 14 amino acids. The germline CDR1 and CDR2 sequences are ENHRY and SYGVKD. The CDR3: CAISESIFLAGVNL.

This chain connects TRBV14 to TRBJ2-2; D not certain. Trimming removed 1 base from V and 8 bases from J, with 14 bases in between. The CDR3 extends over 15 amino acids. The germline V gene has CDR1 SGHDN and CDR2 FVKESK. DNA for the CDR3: TGTGCCAGCAGCCAAGCATTTGGCATCTCGGGGGAGCTGTTTTTT. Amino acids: CASSQAFGISGELFF.

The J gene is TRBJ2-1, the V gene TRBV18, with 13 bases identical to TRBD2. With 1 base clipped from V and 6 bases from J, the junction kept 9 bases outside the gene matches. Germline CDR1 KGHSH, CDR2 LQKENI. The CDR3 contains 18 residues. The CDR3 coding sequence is TGTGCCAGCTCACCACGACTAGCGGGAGGTGGGGTAATCAATGAGCAGTTCTTC. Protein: CASSPRLAGGGVINEQFF.

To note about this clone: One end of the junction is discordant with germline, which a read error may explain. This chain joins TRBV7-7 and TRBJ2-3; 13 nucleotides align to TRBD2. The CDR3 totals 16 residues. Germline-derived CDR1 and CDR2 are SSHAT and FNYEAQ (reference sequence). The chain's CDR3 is CASSPGLAGNTDTQYF. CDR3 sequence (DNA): TGTGCTAGCAGCCCGGGACTAGCGGGGAACACAGATACGCAGTATTTT. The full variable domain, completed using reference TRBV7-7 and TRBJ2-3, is GAGVSQSPRYKVTKRGQDVTLRCDPISSHATLYWYQQALGQGPEFLTYFNYEAQPDKSGLPSDRFSAERPEGSISTLTIQRTEQRDSAMYRCASSPGLAGNTDTQYFGPGTRLTVL.

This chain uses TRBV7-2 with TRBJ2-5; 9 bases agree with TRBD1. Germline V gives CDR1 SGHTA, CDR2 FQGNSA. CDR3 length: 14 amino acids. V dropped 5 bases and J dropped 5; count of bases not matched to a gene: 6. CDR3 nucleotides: TGTGCCAGCAGCCCTTCCGGACAGGGGGAGACCCAGTACTTC. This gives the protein CASSPSGQGETQYF.

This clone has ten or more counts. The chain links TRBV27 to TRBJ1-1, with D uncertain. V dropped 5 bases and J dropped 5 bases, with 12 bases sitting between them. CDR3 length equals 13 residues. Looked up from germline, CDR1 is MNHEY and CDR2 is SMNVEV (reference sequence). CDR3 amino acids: CASSRNGETEAFF. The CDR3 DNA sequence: TGTGCCAGCAGTCGCAATGGGGAGACTGAAGCTTTCTTT.

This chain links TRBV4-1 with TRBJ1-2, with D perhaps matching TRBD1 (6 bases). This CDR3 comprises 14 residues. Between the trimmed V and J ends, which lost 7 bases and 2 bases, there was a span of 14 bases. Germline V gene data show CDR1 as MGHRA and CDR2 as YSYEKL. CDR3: CASNIETGNYGYTF. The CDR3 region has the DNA TGCGCCAGCAACATCGAGACAGGCAACTATGGCTACACCTTC.

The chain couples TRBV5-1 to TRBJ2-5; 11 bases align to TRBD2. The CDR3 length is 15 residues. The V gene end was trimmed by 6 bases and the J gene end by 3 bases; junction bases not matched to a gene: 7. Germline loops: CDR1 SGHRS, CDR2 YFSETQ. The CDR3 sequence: CASTIAGGREETQYF. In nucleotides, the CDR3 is TGCGCCAGCACCATAGCGGGAGGGCGTGAAGAGACCCAGTACTTC.

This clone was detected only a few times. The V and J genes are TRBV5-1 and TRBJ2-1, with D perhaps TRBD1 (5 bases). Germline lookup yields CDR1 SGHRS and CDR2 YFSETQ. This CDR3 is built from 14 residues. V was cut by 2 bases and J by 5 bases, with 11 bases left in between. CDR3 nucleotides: TGCGCCAGCAGCTTTCAGGGATGGGACAATGAGCAGTTCTTC. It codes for CASSFQGWDNEQFF.

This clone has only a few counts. CDR3 sequence (DNA): TGTGCCAGCAGCTTAGGACAGGGTTATTACGAGCAGTACTTC. As protein: CASSLGQGYYEQYF. The chain joins TRBV11-2 to TRBJ2-7; 7 nucleotides agree with TRBD1. The J segment lost 4 bases and the V segment lost 1 base, leaving 4 bases of the junction unmatched. This CDR3 contains 14 residues. Looked up from germline, CDR1 is SGHAT and CDR2 is FQNNGV.

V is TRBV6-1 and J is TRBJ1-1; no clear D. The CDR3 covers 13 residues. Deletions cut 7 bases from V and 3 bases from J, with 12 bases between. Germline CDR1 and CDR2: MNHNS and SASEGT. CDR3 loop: CASTREGDTEAFF. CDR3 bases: TGTGCCAGCACCCGCGAGGGTGACACTGAAGCTTTCTTT.

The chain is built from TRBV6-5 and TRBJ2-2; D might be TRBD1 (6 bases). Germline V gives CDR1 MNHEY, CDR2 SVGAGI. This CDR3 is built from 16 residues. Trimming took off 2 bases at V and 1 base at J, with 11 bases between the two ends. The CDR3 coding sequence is TGTGCCAGCAGTTACGCCGGACAGATGAACACCGGGGAGCTGTTTTTT. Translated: CASSYAGQMNTGELFF.

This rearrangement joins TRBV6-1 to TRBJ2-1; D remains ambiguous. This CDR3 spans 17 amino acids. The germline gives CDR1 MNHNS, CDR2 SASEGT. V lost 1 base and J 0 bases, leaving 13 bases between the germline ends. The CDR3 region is CASSEESPASSYNEQFF. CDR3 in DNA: TGTGCCAGCAGTGAAGAGTCCCCCGCGAGCTCCTACAATGAGCAGTTCTTC.

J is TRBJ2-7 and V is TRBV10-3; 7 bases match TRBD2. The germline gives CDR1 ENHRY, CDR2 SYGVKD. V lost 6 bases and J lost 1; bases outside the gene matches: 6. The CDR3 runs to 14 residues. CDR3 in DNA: TGTGCCATCAGGCCCACCGGGAGGTCCTACGAGCAGTACTTC. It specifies CAIRPTGRSYEQYF.

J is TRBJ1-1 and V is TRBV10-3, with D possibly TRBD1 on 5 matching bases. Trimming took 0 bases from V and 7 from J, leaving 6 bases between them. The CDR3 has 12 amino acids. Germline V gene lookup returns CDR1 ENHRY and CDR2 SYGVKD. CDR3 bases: TGTGCCATCAGTGAGTCGGGGGGTGAAGCTTTCTTT. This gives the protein CAISESGGEAFF.

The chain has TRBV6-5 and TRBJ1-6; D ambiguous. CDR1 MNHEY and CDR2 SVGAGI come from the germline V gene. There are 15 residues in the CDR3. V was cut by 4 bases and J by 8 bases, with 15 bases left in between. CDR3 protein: CASSFLAVRYSPLHF. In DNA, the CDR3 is TGTGCCAGCAGTTTTTTGGCGGTCCGCTATTCACCCCTCCACTTT.

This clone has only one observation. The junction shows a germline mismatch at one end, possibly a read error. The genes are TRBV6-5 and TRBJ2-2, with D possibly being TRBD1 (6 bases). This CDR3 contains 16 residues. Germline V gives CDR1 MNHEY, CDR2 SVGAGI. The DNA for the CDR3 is TGTGCCAGCAGTTACGCCGGACAGATGAACACCAGGGAGCTGTTTTTT. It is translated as CASSYAGQMNTRELFF.

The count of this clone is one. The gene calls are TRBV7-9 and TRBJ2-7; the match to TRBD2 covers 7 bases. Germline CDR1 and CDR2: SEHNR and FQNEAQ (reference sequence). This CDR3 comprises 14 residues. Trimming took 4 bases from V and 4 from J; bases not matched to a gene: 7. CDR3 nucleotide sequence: TGTGCCAGCAGCTCGAGCGGGAAGAGGTACGAGCAGTACTTC. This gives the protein CASSSSGKRYEQYF. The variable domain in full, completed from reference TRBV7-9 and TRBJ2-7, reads DTGVSQNPRHKITKRGQNVTFRCDPISEHNRLYWYRQTLGQGPEFLTYFQNEAQLEKSRLLSDRFSAERPKGSFSTLEIQRTEQGDSAMYLCASSSSGKRYEQYFGPGTRLTVT.

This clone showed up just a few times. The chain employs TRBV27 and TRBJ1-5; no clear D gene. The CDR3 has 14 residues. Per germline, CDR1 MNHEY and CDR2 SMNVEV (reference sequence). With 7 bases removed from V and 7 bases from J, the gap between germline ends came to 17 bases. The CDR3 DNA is TGTGCCAGCAACTTTTCTAGGACTCGCCAGCCCCAGCATTTT. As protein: CASNFSRTRQPQHF.

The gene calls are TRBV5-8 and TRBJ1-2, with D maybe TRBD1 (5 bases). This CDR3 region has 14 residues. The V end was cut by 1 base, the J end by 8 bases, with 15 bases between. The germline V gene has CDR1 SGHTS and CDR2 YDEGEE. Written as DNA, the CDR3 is TGTGCCAGCAGCTTGTCCGCAGGGTTGGAAGGCTACACCTTC. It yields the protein CASSLSAGLEGYTF.

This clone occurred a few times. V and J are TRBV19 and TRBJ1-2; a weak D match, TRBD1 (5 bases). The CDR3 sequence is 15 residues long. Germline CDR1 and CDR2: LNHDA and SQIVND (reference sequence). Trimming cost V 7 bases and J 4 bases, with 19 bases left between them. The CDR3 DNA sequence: TGTGCCAGTAATTTAGTAGGGGCGTCTGGCTATGGCTACACCTTC. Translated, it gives CASNLVGASGYGYTF.